This T cell receptor (beta chain) was found in a study of Graves' ophthalmopathy and Graves' hyperthyroidism. Study details: If no ophthalmopathy appeared within 18 months of follow-up, hyperthyroidism was termed stable.

Worth noting for this clonotype: Antigen specificity is unknown.

Per the germline V gene, CDR1 is SEHNR and CDR2 is FQNEAQ (reference sequence). The CDR3 has 15 amino acids. V lost 3 bases, J lost 7 bases, and 7 bases stayed unmatched. Findings and caveats of the study: From stable hyperthyroidism, ophthalmopathy was separated by a 13-signature model with 85% to 90% sensitivity and 80% to 82% specificity. Blood also contained most of the expanded thyroid clonotypes above 0.001 frequency. For predicting ophthalmopathy progression, the model had roughly 70% sensitivity and approximately 72% specificity.

The authors amplified TCR beta CDR3 regions, and they did so from RNA transcripts for repertoire sequencing. HTBI primers were employed in first-round RT-PCR, then a second-round multiplex PCR followed. One entry per CDR3 protein results from TCRdb running MiXCR on the multiplex PCR reads. The table shows over a million distinct CDR3 sequences, with about 35% occurring only once. This chain uses TRBV7-9 with TRBJ1-4, with TRBD1 matching over 8 bases. Sample: peripheral blood or thyroid tissue (not recorded which). The clonotype was recovered from an adult man with Graves' hyperthyroidism. CDR3 nucleotides: TGTGCCAGCAGCTTTACCGGCGGACAGGGTGAAAAACTGTTTTTT. Its protein product is CASSFTGGQGEKLFF.